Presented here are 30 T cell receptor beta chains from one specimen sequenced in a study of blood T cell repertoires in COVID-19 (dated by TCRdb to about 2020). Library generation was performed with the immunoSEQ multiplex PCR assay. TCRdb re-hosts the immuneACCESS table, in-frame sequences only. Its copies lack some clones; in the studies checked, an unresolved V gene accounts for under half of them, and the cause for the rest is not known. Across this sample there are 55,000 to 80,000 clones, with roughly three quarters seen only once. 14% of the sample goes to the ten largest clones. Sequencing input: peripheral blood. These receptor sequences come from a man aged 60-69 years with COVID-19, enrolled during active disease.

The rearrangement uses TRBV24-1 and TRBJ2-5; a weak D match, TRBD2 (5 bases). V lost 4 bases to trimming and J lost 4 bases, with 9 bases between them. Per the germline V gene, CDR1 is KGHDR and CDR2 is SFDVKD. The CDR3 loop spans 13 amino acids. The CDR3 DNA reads TGTGCCACCAGTGAAGGGAGACGAGAGACCCAGTACTTC. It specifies CATSEGRRETQYF.

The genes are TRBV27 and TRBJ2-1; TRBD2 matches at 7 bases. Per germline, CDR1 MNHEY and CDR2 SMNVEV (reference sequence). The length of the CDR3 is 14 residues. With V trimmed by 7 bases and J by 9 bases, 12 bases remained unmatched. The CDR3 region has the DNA TGTGCCAGCACCCCCTCCCGGGGGGAGGGTGAGCAGTTCTTC. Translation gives CASTPSRGEGEQFF.

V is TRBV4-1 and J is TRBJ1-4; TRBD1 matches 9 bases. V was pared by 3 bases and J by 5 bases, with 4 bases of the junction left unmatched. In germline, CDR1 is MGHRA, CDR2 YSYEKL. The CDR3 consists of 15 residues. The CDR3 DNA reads TGCGCCAGCAGCCAGACCGGGACAGGGAATGAAAAACTGTTTTTT. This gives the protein CASSQTGTGNEKLFF.

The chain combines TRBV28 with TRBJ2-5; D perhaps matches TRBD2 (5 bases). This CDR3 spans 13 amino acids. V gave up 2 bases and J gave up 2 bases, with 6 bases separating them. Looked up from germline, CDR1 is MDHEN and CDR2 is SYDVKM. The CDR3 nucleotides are TGTGCCAGCAGTTTAGGCGGGCAAGAGACCCAGTACTTC. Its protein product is CASSLGGQETQYF.

The CDR3 here is CASSQEELGLGEQYF. The CDR3 region has the DNA TGTGCCAGCAGCCAAGAAGAGTTGGGGCTAGGAGAGCAGTACTTC. The gene calls are TRBV14 and TRBJ2-7, with a possible D match to TRBD1 (5 bases). With 0 bases removed from V and 7 bases from J, the gap between germline ends came to 16 bases. Germline values: CDR1 SGHDN, CDR2 FVKESK. The CDR3 covers 15 residues. Full variable domain (rest looked up from reference TRBV14 and TRBJ2-7): EAGVTQFPSHSVIEKGQTVTLRCDPISGHDNLYWYRRVMGKEIKFLLHFVKESKQDESGMPNNRFLAERTGGTYSTLKVQPAELEDSGVYFCASSQEELGLGEQYFGPGTRLTVT.

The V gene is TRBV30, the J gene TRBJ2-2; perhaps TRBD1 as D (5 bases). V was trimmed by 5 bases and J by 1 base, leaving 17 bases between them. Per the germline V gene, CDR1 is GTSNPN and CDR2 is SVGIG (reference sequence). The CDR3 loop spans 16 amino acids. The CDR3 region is CAWLRQGFENTGELFF. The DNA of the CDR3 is TGTGCCTGGCTAAGGCAGGGTTTCGAGAACACCGGGGAGCTGTTTTTT.

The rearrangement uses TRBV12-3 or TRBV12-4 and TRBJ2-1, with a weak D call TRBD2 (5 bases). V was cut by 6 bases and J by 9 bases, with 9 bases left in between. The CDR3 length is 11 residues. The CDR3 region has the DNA TGTGCCAGCAGCAGGACTGGTGAGCAGTTCTTC. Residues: CASSRTGEQFF.

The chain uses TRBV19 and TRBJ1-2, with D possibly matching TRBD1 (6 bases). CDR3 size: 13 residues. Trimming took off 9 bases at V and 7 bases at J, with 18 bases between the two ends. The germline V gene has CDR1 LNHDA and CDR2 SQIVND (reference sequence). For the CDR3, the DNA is TGTGCCAGCGCGACAGTTGGGGGGGCTGGCTACACCTTC. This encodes CASATVGGAGYTF. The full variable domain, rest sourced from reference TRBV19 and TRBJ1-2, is DGGITQSPKYLFRKEGQNVTLSCEQNLNHDAMYWYRQDPGQGLRLIYYSQIVNDFQKGDIAEGYSVSREKKESFPLTVTSAQKNPTAFYLCASATVGGAGYTFGSGTRLTVV.

CDR3 DNA sequence: TGTGCCAGCAGTTACTCTGGCGGGAGGAGGTACGAGCAGTACTTC. Translated, it gives CASSYSGGRRYEQYF. The V and J genes are TRBV6-5 and TRBJ2-7; TRBD2 agrees at 8 bases. The length of the CDR3 is 15 residues. The germline V gene has CDR1 MNHEY and CDR2 SVGAGI. V was clipped by 0 bases and J by 4 bases; unmatched bases: 5.

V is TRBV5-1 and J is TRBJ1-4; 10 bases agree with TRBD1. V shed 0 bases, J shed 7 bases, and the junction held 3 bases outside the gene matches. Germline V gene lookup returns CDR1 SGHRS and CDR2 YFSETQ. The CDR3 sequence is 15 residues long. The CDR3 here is CASSLVGTGAEKLFF. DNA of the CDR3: TGCGCCAGCAGCTTGGTAGGGACAGGGGCTGAAAAACTGTTTTTT.

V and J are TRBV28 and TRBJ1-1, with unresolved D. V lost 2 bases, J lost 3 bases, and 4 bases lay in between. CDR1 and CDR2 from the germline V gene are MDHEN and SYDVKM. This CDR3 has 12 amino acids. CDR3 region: CASSLPDTEAFF. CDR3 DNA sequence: TGTGCCAGCAGTTTACCCGACACTGAAGCTTTCTTT.

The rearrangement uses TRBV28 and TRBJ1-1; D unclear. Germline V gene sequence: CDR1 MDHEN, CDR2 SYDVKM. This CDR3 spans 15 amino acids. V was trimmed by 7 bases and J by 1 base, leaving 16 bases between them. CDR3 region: CASNLHSDWNTEAFF. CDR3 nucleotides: TGTGCCAGCAATCTTCACTCAGACTGGAACACTGAAGCTTTCTTT.

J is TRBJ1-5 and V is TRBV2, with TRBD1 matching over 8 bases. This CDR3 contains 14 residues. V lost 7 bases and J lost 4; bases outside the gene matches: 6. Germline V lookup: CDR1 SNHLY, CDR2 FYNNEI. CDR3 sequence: CASTAGGGNQPQHF. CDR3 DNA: TGTGCCAGCACCGCAGGGGGCGGGAATCAGCCCCAGCATTTT.

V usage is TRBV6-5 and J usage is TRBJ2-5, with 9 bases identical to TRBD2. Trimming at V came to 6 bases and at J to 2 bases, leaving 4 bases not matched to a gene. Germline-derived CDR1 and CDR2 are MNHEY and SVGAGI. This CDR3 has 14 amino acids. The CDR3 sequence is CASRSGRIQETQYF. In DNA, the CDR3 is TGTGCCAGCAGGAGCGGGAGGATTCAAGAGACCCAGTACTTC.

CDR3 sequence: CASSPELTDNYGYTF. In DNA, the CDR3 is TGTGCCAGCTCACCTGAGCTGACAGACAACTATGGCTACACCTTC. V gene TRBV18 combines with J gene TRBJ1-2; D is possibly TRBD1 (5 bases). Germline V gene lookup returns CDR1 KGHSH and CDR2 LQKENI. Between the trimmed V and J ends, which lost 3 bases and 2 bases, there was a span of 13 bases. This CDR3 is built from 15 residues. The whole variable domain, filled in from reference TRBV18 and TRBJ1-2, reads NAGVMQNPRHLVRRRGQEARLRCSPMKGHSHVYWYRQLPEEGLKFMVYLQKENIIDESGMPKERFSAEFPKEGPSILRIQQVVRGDSAAYFCASSPELTDNYGYTFGSGTRLTVV.

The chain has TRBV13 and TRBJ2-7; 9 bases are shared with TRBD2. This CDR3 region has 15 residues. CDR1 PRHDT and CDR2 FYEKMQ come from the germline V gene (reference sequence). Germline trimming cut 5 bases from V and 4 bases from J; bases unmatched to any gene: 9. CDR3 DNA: TGTGCCAGCAGCCCAGCGGCGGGAGGGACGTACGAGCAGTACTTC. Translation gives CASSPAAGGTYEQYF. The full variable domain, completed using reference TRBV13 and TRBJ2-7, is AAGVIQSPRHLIKEKRETATLKCYPIPRHDTVYWYQQGPGQDPQFLISFYEKMQSDKGSIPDRFSAQQFSDYHSELNMSSLELGDSALYFCASSPAAGGTYEQYFGPGTRLTVT.

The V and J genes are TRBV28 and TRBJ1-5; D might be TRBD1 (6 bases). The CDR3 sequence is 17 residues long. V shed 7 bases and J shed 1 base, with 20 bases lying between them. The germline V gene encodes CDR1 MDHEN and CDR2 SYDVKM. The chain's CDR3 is CASTIERGRGSNQPQHF. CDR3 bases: TGTGCCAGCACCATTGAGAGGGGGAGGGGAAGCAATCAGCCCCAGCATTTT.

The CDR3 DNA is TGTGCCAGCTCCCAGCAAAGCGGGCGCTGGGTCGAGCAGTACTTC. Protein product: CASSQQSGRWVEQYF. V is TRBV18 and J is TRBJ2-7; tentative D call: TRBD2 (6 bases). V was cut by 6 bases and J by 6 bases, with 21 bases left in between. The CDR3 sequence is 15 residues long. The V gene's germline CDR1 is KGHSH and CDR2 LQKENI.

CDR3 in amino acids: CASSLPGQGIGTQYF. The CDR3 DNA reads as TGTGCCAGCAGCTTACCGGGACAGGGTATTGGGACCCAGTACTTC. The rearrangement links TRBV5-4 to TRBJ2-5; 9 positions agree with TRBD1. CDR3 length equals 15 residues. From germline, CDR1 is SGHNT and CDR2 YYREEE (reference sequence). Germline trimming cut 2 bases from V and 7 bases from J; bases unmatched to any gene: 9.

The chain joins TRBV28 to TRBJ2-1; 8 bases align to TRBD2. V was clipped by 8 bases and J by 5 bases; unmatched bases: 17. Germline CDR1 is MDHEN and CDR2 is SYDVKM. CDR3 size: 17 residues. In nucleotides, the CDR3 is TGTGCCAGCGGCGCAATCATGACTACGGGGGGGAACAATGAGCAGTTCTTC. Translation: CASGAIMTTGGNNEQFF.

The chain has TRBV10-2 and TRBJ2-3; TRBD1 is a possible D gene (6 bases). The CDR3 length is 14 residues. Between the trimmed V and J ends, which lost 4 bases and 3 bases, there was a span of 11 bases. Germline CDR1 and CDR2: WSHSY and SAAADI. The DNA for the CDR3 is TGCGCCAGCAGTGTTTCCAGGGGAACAGATACGCAGTATTTT. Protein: CASSVSRGTDTQYF.

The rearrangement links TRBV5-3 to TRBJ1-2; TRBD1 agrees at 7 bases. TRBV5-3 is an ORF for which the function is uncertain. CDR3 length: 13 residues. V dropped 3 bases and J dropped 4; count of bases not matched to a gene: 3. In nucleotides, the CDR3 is TGTGCCAGAAGCTATAAGGGGGCCTATGGCTACACCTTC. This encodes CARSYKGAYGYTF.

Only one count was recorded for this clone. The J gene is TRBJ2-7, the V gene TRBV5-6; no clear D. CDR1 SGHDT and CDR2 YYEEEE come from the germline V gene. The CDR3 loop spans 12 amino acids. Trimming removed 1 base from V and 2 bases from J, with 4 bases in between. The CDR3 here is CASSLYAYEQYF. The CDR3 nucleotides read TGTGCCAGCAGCTTGTATGCCTACGAGCAGTACTTC.

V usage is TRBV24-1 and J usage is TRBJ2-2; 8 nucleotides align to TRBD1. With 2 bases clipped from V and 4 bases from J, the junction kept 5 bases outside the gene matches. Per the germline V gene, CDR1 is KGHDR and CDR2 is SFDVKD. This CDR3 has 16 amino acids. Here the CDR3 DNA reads TGTGCCACCAGTGATTCTGGACAGGGCATCACCGGGGAGCTGTTTTTT. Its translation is CATSDSGQGITGELFF.

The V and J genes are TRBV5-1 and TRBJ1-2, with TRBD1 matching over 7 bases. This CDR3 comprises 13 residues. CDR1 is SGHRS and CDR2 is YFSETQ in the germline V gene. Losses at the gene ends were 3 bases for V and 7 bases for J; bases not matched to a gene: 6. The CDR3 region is CASSWATGFGYTF. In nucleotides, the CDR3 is TGCGCCAGCAGCTGGGCGACAGGGTTTGGCTACACCTTC.

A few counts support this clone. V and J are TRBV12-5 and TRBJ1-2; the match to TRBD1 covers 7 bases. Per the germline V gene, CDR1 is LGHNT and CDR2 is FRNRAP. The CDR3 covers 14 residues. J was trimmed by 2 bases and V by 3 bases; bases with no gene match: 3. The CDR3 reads CASGLSDRNYGYTF. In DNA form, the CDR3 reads TGTGCTAGTGGTTTATCGGACAGGAACTATGGCTACACCTTC.

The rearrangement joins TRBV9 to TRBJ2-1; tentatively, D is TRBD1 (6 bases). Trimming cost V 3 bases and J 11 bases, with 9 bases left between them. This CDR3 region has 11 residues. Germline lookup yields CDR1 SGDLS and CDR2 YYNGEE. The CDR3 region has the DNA TGTGCCAGCAGCGAACAGGGAAAGCAGTTCTTC. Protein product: CASSEQGKQFF.

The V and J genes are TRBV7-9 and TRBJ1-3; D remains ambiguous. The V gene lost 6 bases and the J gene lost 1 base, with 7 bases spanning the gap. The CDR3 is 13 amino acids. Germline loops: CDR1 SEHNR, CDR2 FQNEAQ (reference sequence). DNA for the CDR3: TGTGCCAGCAGAGGAGCATCTGGAAACACCATATATTTT. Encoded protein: CASRGASGNTIYF.

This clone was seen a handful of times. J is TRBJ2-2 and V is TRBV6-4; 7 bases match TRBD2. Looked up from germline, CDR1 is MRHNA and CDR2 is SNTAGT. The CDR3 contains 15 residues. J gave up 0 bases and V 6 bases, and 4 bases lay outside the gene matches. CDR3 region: CASSTLAANTGELFF. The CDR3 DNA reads TGTGCCAGCAGCACCCTAGCGGCGAACACCGGGGAGCTGTTTTTT.

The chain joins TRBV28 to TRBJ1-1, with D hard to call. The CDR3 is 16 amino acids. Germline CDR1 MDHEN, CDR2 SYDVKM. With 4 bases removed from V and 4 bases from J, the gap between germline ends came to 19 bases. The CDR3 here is CASSSPRLASGTEAFF. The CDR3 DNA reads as TGTGCCAGCAGTTCCCCTCGTTTGGCTTCGGGCACTGAAGCTTTCTTT.